These 32 T cell receptor beta chains came from one sample sequenced in a study of blood T cell repertoires in COVID-19. Libraries were prepared by immunoSEQ multiplex PCR; TCRdb keeps only in-frame clonotypes and omits some of them. The top ten clones hold about 3.9% of a sample with under 400,000 clones, about nine tenths of them seen once. The sequenced sample consisted of peripheral blood. All receptors come from a woman between 55 and 75 years old with COVID-19, enrolled during active disease.

This chain joins TRBV2 and TRBJ1-6; TRBD1 agrees at 7 bases. Trimming at V came to 6 bases and at J to 9 bases, leaving 8 bases not matched to a gene. Germline V lookup: CDR1 SNHLY, CDR2 FYNNEI. This CDR3 is built from 14 residues. CDR3 amino acids: CASRGTGDASPLHF. In DNA, the CDR3 is TGTGCCAGCAGGGGCACAGGGGATGCTTCACCCCTCCACTTT. The full variable domain, in which reference TRBV2 and TRBJ1-6 provide the parts outside the CDR3, is EPEVTQTPSHQVTQMGQEVILRCVPISNHLYFYWYRQILGQKVEFLVSFYNNEISEKSEIFDDQFSVERPDGSNFTLKIRSTKLEDSAMYFCASRGTGDASPLHFGNGTRLTVT.

In this sample, this clone turned up once. Different DNA sequences within this sample yield the same CDR3. The rearrangement uses TRBV15 and TRBJ2-7; D might be TRBD1 (6 bases). The V end was cut by 3 bases, the J end by 0 bases, with 6 bases between. This CDR3 comprises 13 residues. Germline V gives CDR1 LNHNV, CDR2 YYDKDF (reference sequence). The chain's CDR3 is CATSRDSSYEQYF. CDR3 bases: TGTGCCACCAGCAGGGACAGCTCCTACGAGCAGTACTTC. Drawing the rest from reference TRBV15 and TRBJ2-7, the complete variable domain is DAMVIQNPRYQVTQFGKPVTLSCSQTLNHNVMYWYQQKSSQAPKLLFHYYDKDFNNEADTPDNFQSRRPNTSFCFLDIRSPGLGDTAMYLCATSRDSSYEQYFGPGTRLTVT.

V is TRBV6-6 and J is TRBJ2-7; 10 bases align to TRBD1. Germline CDR1 is MNHNY and CDR2 is SVGAGI (reference sequence). V lost 6 bases, J lost 3 bases, and 5 bases stayed unmatched. This CDR3 is built from 14 residues. The CDR3 protein is CASRPGQGLYEQYF. For the CDR3, the DNA is TGTGCCAGCAGACCGGGACAGGGGCTCTACGAGCAGTACTTC.

As regards this clone: Other DNA sequences in this sample translate to the same CDR3. J is TRBJ1-1 and V is TRBV19; D gene uncertain. Trimming pared 3 bases from V and 1 base from J, leaving 9 bases between. This CDR3 has 14 residues. The germline CDR1 and CDR2 sequences are LNHDA and SQIVND (reference sequence). The CDR3 region has the DNA TGTGCCAGTAGTATTGGCGGAAAGAACACTGAAGCTTTCTTT. Translated: CASSIGGKNTEAFF.

The V call is TRBV6-5, the J call TRBJ2-1; a possible D gene is TRBD1 (5 bases). There are 16 residues in the CDR3. The V end lost 4 bases, the J end lost 6 bases, and 19 bases lay between the germline ends. Germline V CDR1 and CDR2: MNHEY, SVGAGI. This CDR3 reads CASSFFKGRRSNEQFF. CDR3 nucleotide sequence: TGTGCCAGCAGTTTTTTTAAGGGGCGAAGGAGCAATGAGCAGTTCTTC.

The rearrangement joins TRBV7-2 to TRBJ2-7; 16 bases line up with TRBD2. Germline loops: CDR1 SGHTA, CDR2 FQGNSA. V was pared by 5 bases and J by 7 bases, with 5 bases of the junction left unmatched. The CDR3 is 15 amino acids. The CDR3 nucleotides read TGTGCCAGCAGCGCGCTGGGACTAGCGGGGGGGGAGCAGTACTTC. This codes for CASSALGLAGGEQYF. Variable domain in full (rest from reference TRBV7-2 and TRBJ2-7): GAGVSQSPSNKVTEKGKDVELRCDPISGHTALYWYRQSLGQGLEFLIYFQGNSAPDKSGLPSDRFSAERTGGSVSTLTIQRTQQEDSAVYLCASSALGLAGGEQYFGPGTRLTVT.

The chain is built from TRBV15 and TRBJ2-3, with unresolved D. Germline values: CDR1 LNHNV, CDR2 YYDKDF (reference sequence). CDR3 length equals 16 residues. V was shortened by 1 base and J by 6 bases, with 17 bases between the two germline ends. In nucleotides, the CDR3 is TGTGCCACCAGCAGAGGAAGACCTCCGACCGGGGATACGCAGTATTTT. The encoded protein is CATSRGRPPTGDTQYF.

The chain combines TRBV11-1 with TRBJ2-7; D is ambiguous. V gave up 2 bases and J gave up 4 bases, with 9 bases separating them. CDR3 length equals 13 residues. Germline-derived CDR1 and CDR2 are SGHAT and FQDESV (reference sequence). The CDR3 DNA reads as TGTGCCAGCAGCTTAACAACCAAGTACGAGCAGTACTTC. It specifies CASSLTTKYEQYF.

The chain recombines TRBV20-1 with TRBJ1-1, with unresolved D. This CDR3 has 14 amino acids. Looked up from germline, CDR1 is DFQATT and CDR2 is SNEGSKA (reference sequence). The V end lost 3 bases, the J end lost 1 base, and 12 bases lay between the germline ends. CDR3 amino acids: CSASIPTKNTEAFF. The DNA of the CDR3 is TGCAGTGCTAGTATCCCGACAAAGAACACTGAAGCTTTCTTT.

This chain uses TRBV7-2 with TRBJ2-5, with 10 bases aligning to TRBD2. The CDR3 consists of 16 residues. J gave up 5 bases and V 1 base, and 7 bases lay outside the gene matches. Germline values: CDR1 SGHTA, CDR2 FQGNSA. The CDR3 region is CASSLDHILAGETQYF. The CDR3 coding sequence is TGTGCCAGCAGCTTAGATCATATACTAGCGGGGGAGACCCAGTACTTC.

The chain's CDR3 is CASSPRGSGGSYEQYF. The CDR3 bases are TGTGCCAGCAGCCCCAGGGGGAGCGGGGGGTCCTACGAGCAGTACTTC. This rearrangement joins TRBV3-1 (or the pseudogene TRBV3-2) to TRBJ2-7; the match to TRBD2 covers 9 bases. In germline, CDR1 is LGHDT, CDR2 YNNKEL (reference sequence). Trimming at V came to 4 bases and at J to 1 base, leaving 8 bases not matched to a gene. CDR3 size: 16 residues.

The chain couples TRBV28 to TRBJ1-2, with 7 bases that match TRBD1. There are 13 residues in the CDR3. CDR1 and CDR2 (germline): MDHEN, SYDVKM. V dropped 5 bases and J dropped 7; count of bases not matched to a gene: 7. CDR3 protein: CASSADRNAGYTF. Here the CDR3 DNA reads TGTGCCAGCAGTGCGGACAGGAACGCTGGCTACACCTTC.

The CDR3 DNA reads as TGTGCCAGTAGTAGACCAGGGCCTTTGGGCTATGGCTACACCTTC. It specifies CASSRPGPLGYGYTF. The chain joins TRBV19 to TRBJ1-2; tentatively, D is TRBD1 (5 bases). Trimming pared 4 bases from V and 4 bases from J, leaving 16 bases between. Germline assignment: CDR1 LNHDA and CDR2 SQIVND (reference sequence). CDR3 size: 15 residues.

J is TRBJ1-2 and V is TRBV3-1 (or the pseudogene TRBV3-2); 9 nucleotides align to TRBD1. In germline, CDR1 is LGHDT, CDR2 YNNKEL (reference sequence). After removal of 6 bases from V and 4 bases from J, the junction contained 9 bases not matched to a gene. The CDR3 extends over 15 amino acids. The CDR3 bases are TGTGCCAGCAGGAGGGGACAGGGAACGGGCTATGGCTACACCTTC. As protein: CASRRGQGTGYGYTF.

This clone was counted once. The rearrangement links TRBV3-1 (or the pseudogene TRBV3-2) to TRBJ1-5; TRBD1 agrees at 11 bases. The germline V gene has CDR1 LGHDT and CDR2 YNNKEL (reference sequence). After removal of 0 bases from V and 7 bases from J, the junction contained 2 bases not matched to a gene. The CDR3 totals 15 residues. In nucleotides, the CDR3 is TGTGCCAGCAGCCAAGATCGGACAGGGGGCCAGCCCCAGCATTTT. It codes for CASSQDRTGGQPQHF.

CDR3 nucleotides: TGCGCCAGCAGCCCGGGCGGGGGCTCGTATGGCTACACCTTC. Translated, it gives CASSPGGGSYGYTF. The chain links TRBV5-1 to TRBJ1-2; a weak D match, TRBD1 (6 bases). Germline CDR1 reads SGHRS; CDR2 reads YFSETQ. CDR3 length: 14 amino acids. With 4 bases removed from V and 5 bases from J, the gap between germline ends came to 15 bases.

This chain joins TRBV28 and TRBJ1-1, with D possibly matching TRBD1 (6 bases). CDR1 is MDHEN, CDR2 SYDVKM, per germline. Trimming took off 2 bases at V and 0 bases at J, with 10 bases between the two ends. This CDR3 spans 15 amino acids. CDR3 sequence reads: CASSLGGRVNTEAFF. The CDR3 DNA follows: TGTGCCAGCAGTTTAGGGGGCCGAGTGAACACTGAAGCTTTCTTT.

The chain uses TRBV18 and TRBJ1-6, with D unclear. CDR1 and CDR2 (germline): KGHSH, LQKENI. Trimming cost V 3 bases and J 8 bases, with 17 bases left between them. The CDR3 spans 16 residues. In DNA, the CDR3 is TGTGCCAGCTCACCCCTCGATTCAGGCAGTGATTCACCCCTCCACTTT. Protein product: CASSPLDSGSDSPLHF.

The chain uses TRBV5-8 and TRBJ1-1, with TRBD1 matching 7 bases. CDR3 length equals 18 residues. Germline assignment: CDR1 SGHTS and CDR2 YDEGEE. The ends lost 5 bases at V and 1 base at J; junction bases unmatched: 17. CDR3 nucleotide sequence: TGTGCCAGCAGGGAGTCCGGGACAGAAAAGGCCACGAACACTGAAGCTTTCTTT. This gives the protein CASRESGTEKATNTEAFF.

The rearrangement joins TRBV30 to TRBJ2-7; 7 bases map to TRBD1. This CDR3 is 13 amino acids long. Unmatched junction bases numbered 7, after V lost 2 bases and J lost 6 bases. Germline CDR1 is GTSNPN and CDR2 is SVGIG (reference sequence). CDR3 DNA sequence: TGTGCCTGGAGTATAGGGGGCATTTTCGAGCAGTACTTC. Its translation: CAWSIGGIFEQYF.

The chain has TRBV5-8 and TRBJ2-5; 13 nucleotides line up with TRBD2. The J segment lost 1 base and the V segment lost 5 bases, leaving 5 bases of the junction unmatched. This CDR3 is 16 amino acids long. CDR1 SGHTS and CDR2 YDEGEE come from the germline V gene. The CDR3 region is CASRQGLAGLQETQYF. The CDR3 DNA reads TGTGCCAGCAGACAGGGACTAGCGGGGCTCCAAGAGACCCAGTACTTC.

The rearrangement links TRBV5-6 to TRBJ1-2; possible D gene TRBD1, 6 bases. The CDR3 totals 14 residues. V lost 0 bases to trimming and J lost 4 bases, with 10 bases between them. Per the germline V gene, CDR1 is SGHDT and CDR2 is YYEEEE. The CDR3 sequence is CASSLEQGAYGYTF. CDR3 coding DNA: TGTGCCAGCAGCTTGGAACAGGGCGCCTATGGCTACACCTTC.

The chain carries TRBV7-9 and TRBJ1-6, with no clear D. The V end was cut by 7 bases, the J end by 7 bases, with 14 bases between. Germline-derived CDR1 and CDR2 are SEHNR and FQNEAQ (reference sequence). CDR3 length: 14 residues. The CDR3 sequence is CASTKIRENSPLHF. CDR3 in DNA: TGTGCCAGCACCAAAATTCGGGAGAATTCACCCCTCCACTTT. Full variable domain (outside the CDR3, taken from reference TRBV7-9 and TRBJ1-6): DTGVSQNPRHKITKRGQNVTFRCDPISEHNRLYWYRQTLGQGPEFLTYFQNEAQLEKSRLLSDRFSAERPKGSFSTLEIQRTEQGDSAMYLCASTKIRENSPLHFGNGTRLTVT.

The genes are TRBV19 and TRBJ1-1; no firm D call. The germline V and J ends were trimmed by 4 bases and 6 bases, with 9 bases remaining between them. CDR1 and CDR2 from the germline V gene are LNHDA and SQIVND (reference sequence). The CDR3 consists of 12 residues. The DNA for the CDR3 is TGTGCCAGTAGTACCCCGCGGGCTGAAGCTTTCTTT. It yields the protein CASSTPRAEAFF.

This clone showed up just once. This chain links TRBV27 with TRBJ1-1; 9 bases are a match to TRBD1. This CDR3 is built from 17 residues. The V segment lost 3 bases and the J segment 2 bases; nucleotides outside the gene matches: 10. Looked up from germline, CDR1 is MNHEY and CDR2 is SMNVEV (reference sequence). CDR3 in DNA: TGTGCCAGCAGTTTTGGGTTACAGGGGGCCGAAAACACTGAAGCTTTCTTT. This sequence encodes CASSFGLQGAENTEAFF.

The genes are TRBV5-1 and TRBJ2-3; TRBD1 aligns across 7 bases. Germline loops: CDR1 SGHRS, CDR2 YFSETQ. The CDR3 runs to 13 residues. V dropped 5 bases and J dropped 3; count of bases not matched to a gene: 3. CDR3 bases: TGCGCCAGCAGGGCAGGGGGAACAGATACGCAGTATTTT. Amino acid sequence: CASRAGGTDTQYF.

The chain has TRBV4-1 and TRBJ2-3; D might be TRBD1 (5 bases). The CDR3 totals 13 residues. Germline CDR1 reads MGHRA; CDR2 reads YSYEKL. Trimming shortened V by 0 bases and J by 8 bases, and 9 bases separated the two germline ends. CDR3 sequence (DNA): TGCGCCAGCAGCCAAGACAGGGTGGGTACGCAGTATTTT. It encodes CASSQDRVGTQYF.

This rearrangement joins TRBV6-6 to TRBJ1-5, with D uncertain. V was pared by 1 base and J by 0 bases, with 10 bases between. Germline CDR1 MNHNY, CDR2 SVGAGI (reference sequence). The CDR3 length is 16 residues. The CDR3 bases are TGTGCCAGCAGTTACTTCCGTGGCAGTAGCAATCAGCCCCAGCATTTT. Protein sequence: CASSYFRGSSNQPQHF.

This CDR3 reads CASGDRADYGYTF. The CDR3 region has the DNA TGCGCCAGCGGGGACAGGGCAGACTATGGCTACACCTTC. The chain recombines TRBV23-1 with TRBJ1-2; TRBD1 matches at 9 bases. TRBV23-1 is treated as an ORF (open reading frame) with a function not yet certain. J was trimmed by 3 bases and V by 8 bases; bases with no gene match: 4. This CDR3 has 13 amino acids.

The chain couples TRBV3-1 (or the pseudogene TRBV3-2) to TRBJ2-3; 9 nucleotides match TRBD2. Germline V gene data show CDR1 as LGHDT and CDR2 as YNNKEL (reference sequence). The V gene end was trimmed by 1 base and the J gene end by 8 bases; junction bases not matched to a gene: 16. There are 18 residues in the CDR3. The CDR3 protein is CASSQAAGGTRRGGTQYF. CDR3 DNA sequence: TGTGCCAGCAGCCAAGCGGCGGGGGGGACCCGTCGAGGGGGTACGCAGTATTTT.

This clone was observed a single time. The CDR3 loop reads CASSLVLTGRNEQYF. Here the CDR3 DNA reads TGCGCCAGCAGCTTGGTCCTGACAGGCCGAAACGAGCAGTACTTC. The chain uses TRBV5-1 and TRBJ2-7, with D perhaps TRBD1 (6 bases). The CDR3 has 15 amino acids. The V and J ends lost 0 bases and 5 bases respectively, with 15 bases between them. In germline, CDR1 is SGHRS, CDR2 YFSETQ.

This clone was seen at least ten times. The V gene is TRBV12-3 or TRBV12-4, the J gene TRBJ2-2, with D unresolved. V was shortened by 5 bases and J by 8 bases, with 9 bases between the two germline ends. This CDR3 contains 12 residues. CDR3 region: CASSRIAGELFF. The CDR3 nucleotides read TGTGCCAGCAGTCGTATCGCGGGGGAGCTGTTTTTT.